This T cell receptor (beta chain) was recorded in a study of tumor-infiltrating lymphocytes in primary liver carcinoma. CDR1 is MNHEY and CDR2 is SVGEGT in the germline V gene. The CDR3 totals 15 residues. Trimming took 11 bases from V and 4 from J; bases not matched to a gene: 14. A primer in the constant region served to generate TCR beta cDNA from 450 to 650 ng of total RNA. A slightly modified ARM-PCR protocol with three nested multiplex PCR rounds produced these TCR beta libraries. TRBV1-TRBV30 forward primers and a C-beta reverse primer were used in the first two PCR rounds, which each ran for 10 cycles. TCRdb reprocessed the multiplex PCR reads via MiXCR and lists one record per CDR3 protein. This table holds about 310,000 distinct CDR3 sequences, 58% found once. Germline DNA was extracted alongside blood RNA, which was obtained from unsorted whole blood.

The rearrangement joins TRBV6-2 or TRBV6-3 to TRBJ2-1; 7 nucleotides line up with TRBD2. The sequencing sample was made of peripheral blood. The TCR sequence derives from a woman in her 30s with primary liver carcinoma and hepatitis B virus infection. The CDR3 DNA is TGTGCCTGCAACAACAGGACTAGAGAATACAATGAGCAGTTCTTC. This encodes CACNNRTREYNEQFF.